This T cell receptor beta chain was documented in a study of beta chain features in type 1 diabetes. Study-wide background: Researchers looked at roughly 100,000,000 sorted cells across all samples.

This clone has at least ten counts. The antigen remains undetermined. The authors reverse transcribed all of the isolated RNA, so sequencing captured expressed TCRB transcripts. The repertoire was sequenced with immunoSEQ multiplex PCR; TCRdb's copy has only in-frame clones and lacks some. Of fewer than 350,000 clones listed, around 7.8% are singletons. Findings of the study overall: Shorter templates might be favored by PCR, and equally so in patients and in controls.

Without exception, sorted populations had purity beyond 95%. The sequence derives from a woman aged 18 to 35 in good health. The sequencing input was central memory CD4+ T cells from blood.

CDR3 in amino acids: CASSFGTGARNTGELFF. The CDR3 coding sequence is TGTGCCAGCAGCTTTGGCACAGGGGCGAGGAACACCGGGGAGCTGTTTTTT. The gene calls are TRBV5-4 and TRBJ2-2; 7 nucleotides match TRBD1. CDR1 is SGHNT and CDR2 is YYREEE in the germline V gene (reference sequence). The CDR3 extends over 17 amino acids. V lost 2 bases, J lost 1 base, and 8 bases stayed unmatched. Full variable domain (remainder filled in from reference TRBV5-4 and TRBJ2-2): ETGVTQSPTHLIKTRGQQVTLRCSSQSGHNTVSWYQQALGQGPQFIFQYYREEENGRGNFPPRFSGLQFPNYSSELNVNALELDDSALYLCASSFGTGARNTGELFFGEGSRLTVL.